These 5 T cell receptor beta chains were sequenced from one sample in a study of glioma-infiltrating T cells after dendritic cell vaccination. The data were produced by immunoSEQ multiplex PCR, yet TCRdb's version contains in-frame clones alone and is incomplete. Of approximately 67,000 clones in the sample, around 81% were seen once. The source material was blood, sampled before dendritic cell vaccination. The receptor source for this set is a human donor with glioblastoma.

The V and J genes are TRBV6-6 and TRBJ1-1; the D is unclear. The V and J ends lost 2 bases and 1 base respectively, with 5 bases between them. The CDR3 sequence is 13 residues long. Looked up from germline, CDR1 is MNHNY and CDR2 is SVGAGI (reference sequence). The CDR3 DNA reads as TGTGCCAGCAGTTACCCAGGGAACACTGAAGCTTTCTTT. Translating it yields CASSYPGNTEAFF.

This clone was recorded a few times. The gene calls are TRBV27 and TRBJ1-1; 7 bases are shared with TRBD1. Germline loops: CDR1 MNHEY, CDR2 SMNVEV (reference sequence). The CDR3 length is 14 residues. With 11 bases clipped from V and 5 bases from J, the junction kept 14 bases outside the gene matches. Written as DNA, the CDR3 is TGTGCCGGACTCTGGACAGGAAAGGGGACTGAAGCTTTCTTT. Translated: CAGLWTGKGTEAFF.

This chain uses TRBV14 with TRBJ2-3; 7 positions agree with TRBD1. V lost 9 bases to trimming and J lost 2 bases; unmatched junction nucleotides: 8. Looked up from germline, CDR1 is SGHDN and CDR2 is FVKESK. The CDR3 totals 14 residues. The CDR3 coding sequence is TGTGCCAGTACAGGGGATATGGTCACAGATACGCAGTATTTT. This translates into CASTGDMVTDTQYF.

Comment on this clone: Different DNA sequences within this sample yield the same CDR3. The genes are TRBV6-5 and TRBJ1-2; D is undetermined. The CDR3 runs to 14 residues. Trimming removed 0 bases at V and 7 bases at J, with 12 bases between. Germline V gives CDR1 MNHEY, CDR2 SVGAGI. CDR3: CASSYSTGRGGYTF. CDR3 in DNA: TGTGCCAGCAGTTACTCGACCGGGAGAGGTGGCTACACCTTC.

The rearrangement links TRBV15 to TRBJ1-6, with a possible D match to TRBD1 (5 bases). Germline V gene lookup returns CDR1 LNHNV and CDR2 YYDKDF (reference sequence). The CDR3 length is 15 residues. Trimming pared 3 bases from V and 13 bases from J, leaving 19 bases between. CDR3 in amino acids: CATSSKGRGMVPLHF. The CDR3 DNA reads as TGTGCCACCAGCAGCAAGGGACGGGGGATGGTTCCCCTCCACTTT. The full variable domain, in which reference TRBV15 and TRBJ1-6 provide the parts outside the CDR3, is DAMVIQNPRYQVTQFGKPVTLSCSQTLNHNVMYWYQQKSSQAPKLLFHYYDKDFNNEADTPDNFQSRRPNTSFCFLDIRSPGLGDTAMYLCATSSKGRGMVPLHFGNGTRLTVT.